One and the same sample provided the 7 T cell receptor beta chains below, sequenced in a study of shared clonotypes between healthy human individuals. Generated by immunoSEQ multiplex PCR, the TCRdb table keeps only in-frame clones and is missing some. The sample includes hundreds of thousands of clones, around 97% of them seen just once. Sequenced material: naive CD4+ T cells sorted from blood. The subset is: CD45RA+ positively selected. These receptors came from a woman aged 25 to 39 in good health.

The chain employs TRBV19 and TRBJ2-2; 7 nucleotides match TRBD1. The CDR3 spans 16 residues. The ends lost 8 bases at V and 5 bases at J; junction bases unmatched: 14. Germline V CDR1 and CDR2: LNHDA, SQIVND (reference sequence). CDR3 bases: TGTGCCAGTCAGGCCCTAGGCGCAGGGGGAACCGGGGAGCTGTTTTTT. As protein: CASQALGAGGTGELFF.

The rearrangement uses TRBV18 and TRBJ1-5; D ambiguous. This CDR3 comprises 16 residues. V was trimmed by 2 bases and J by 0 bases, leaving 11 bases between them. Germline lookup yields CDR1 KGHSH and CDR2 LQKENI. The DNA for the CDR3 is TGTGCCAGCTCACCAGCCCACGATTATAGCAATCAGCCCCAGCATTTT. As protein: CASSPAHDYSNQPQHF.

The chain recombines TRBV29-1 with TRBJ2-7, with 7 nucleotides matching TRBD1. Germline V gives CDR1 SQVTM, CDR2 ANQGSEA. This CDR3 spans 13 amino acids. Losses at the gene ends were 6 bases for V and 6 bases for J; bases not matched to a gene: 11. The CDR3 sequence: CSVLQGFPGEQYF. For the CDR3, the DNA is TGCAGCGTCCTACAGGGGTTCCCTGGCGAGCAGTACTTC.

The rearrangement links TRBV11-2 to TRBJ2-1; 8 bases are a match to TRBD2. Trimming cost V 5 bases and J 12 bases; bases outside gene matches: 12. Looked up from germline, CDR1 is SGHAT and CDR2 is FQNNGV. CDR3 length: 14 amino acids. The CDR3 coding sequence is TGTGCCAGCAGCCCGGGGACTAGGATAGGGGCGCAGTTCTTC. Residues: CASSPGTRIGAQFF.

About this clone: Other DNA sequences in this specimen translate into the identical CDR3. The V gene is TRBV6-1, the J gene TRBJ2-7, with 7 positions matching TRBD2. The V segment lost 0 bases and the J segment 3 bases; nucleotides outside the gene matches: 5. CDR1 and CDR2 from the germline V gene are MNHNS and SASEGT. The CDR3 spans 15 residues. CDR3 coding DNA: TGTGCCAGCAGTGAAGCAGCCACTAGCGTCTACGAGCAGTACTTC. Its protein product is CASSEAATSVYEQYF.

The chain's CDR3 is CASSYILAGAYEQYF. The CDR3 nucleotides read TGTGCCAGCAGTTACATTCTAGCGGGAGCGTACGAGCAGTACTTC. The chain is built from TRBV6-6 and TRBJ2-7, with 10 bases aligning to TRBD2. The germline CDR1 and CDR2 sequences are MNHNY and SVGAGI (reference sequence). V was pared by 2 bases and J by 4 bases, with 5 bases of the junction left unmatched. The CDR3 sequence is 15 residues long.

V gene TRBV28 combines with J gene TRBJ2-7; no reliable D call. CDR1 and CDR2 from the germline V gene are MDHEN and SYDVKM. CDR3 length equals 15 residues. V was clipped by 6 bases and J by 5 bases, with 20 bases between them. As DNA, the CDR3 is TGTGCCAGCAGCAAACTGGGTATCAAGGCTCACGAGCAGTACTTC. Amino acids: CASSKLGIKAHEQYF.